Listed below are T cell receptor beta chains from one sample, sequenced in a study of beta chain features in type 1 diabetes. Here immunoSEQ multiplex PCR was the method, and the copy in TCRdb shows in-frame clones only, minus some. The sample gives about 270,000 clones, less than 15% of which show up once; 0.026% is in the top ten. The sample consisted of naive CD4+ T cells from blood. All receptors derive from a woman aged 40 to 50 in good health. The CDR3 runs from the conserved cysteine through the conserved F or W. A D gene is named only where the DNA matches it firmly. Clone size is not always given. Where it is, it says once, few, many or a class for expanded clones.

d_call: NA
clone_size: NA
j_call: TRBJ2-7
v_call: TRBV11-2
cdr3_nt: TGTGCCAGCAGCTTAGCGGGGTACTCCTACGAGCAGTACTTC
cdr3_aa: CASSLAGYSYEQYF

d_call: NA
clone_size: NA
j_call: TRBJ2-7
v_call: TRBV2
cdr3_nt: TGTGCCAGCATTGGAACAGGGAGTGGGTACTTC
cdr3_aa: CASIGTGSGYF

d_call: TRBD1
clone_size: few
j_call: TRBJ2-3
v_call: TRBV4-3
cdr3_nt: TGCGCCAGCAGCCAAGGTGACAGGGTGGACACAGATACGCAGTATTTT
cdr3_aa: CASSQGDRVDTDTQYF

d_call: TRBD2
clone_size: NA
j_call: TRBJ2-3
v_call: TRBV4-3
cdr3_nt: TGCGCCAGCGAAGTAACGGGGGGTACAAGCACAGATACGCAGTATTTT
cdr3_aa: CASEVTGGTSTDTQYF

d_call: NA
clone_size: NA
j_call: TRBJ2-2
v_call: TRBV6-1
cdr3_nt: TGTGCCAGCACCAAAACGAACACCGGGGAGCTGTTTTTT
cdr3_aa: CASTKTNTGELFF

d_call: TRBD1
clone_size: NA
j_call: TRBJ1-5
v_call: TRBV29-1
cdr3_nt: TGCAGCGTTGTACAGGGGCGCAATCAGCCCCAGCATTTT
cdr3_aa: CSVVQGRNQPQHF

d_call: NA
clone_size: NA
j_call: TRBJ1-5
v_call: TRBV7-8
cdr3_nt: TGTGCCAGCAGCGCCGTCCACATAAGCAATCAGCCCCAGCATTTT
cdr3_aa: CASSAVHISNQPQHF

d_call: TRBD2
clone_size: NA
j_call: TRBJ2-5
v_call: TRBV6-5
cdr3_nt: TGTGCCAGCAGTTACTCGTGGGGGGGTTCCCAAGAGACCCAGTACTTC
cdr3_aa: CASSYSWGGSQETQYF

d_call: TRBD1
clone_size: many
j_call: TRBJ1-2
v_call: TRBV4-2
cdr3_nt: TGTGCCAGCAGCCAAGTTCCGGACAGGGTGGCTAACTATGGCTACACCTTC
cdr3_aa: CASSQVPDRVANYGYTF

d_call: TRBD2
clone_size: few
j_call: TRBJ2-5
v_call: TRBV5-4
cdr3_nt: TGTGCCAGCAGCTTGTCTGCGGGGGGAGGCGGAGAGACCCAGTACTTC
cdr3_aa: CASSLSAGGGGETQYF

d_call: NA
clone_size: NA
j_call: TRBJ1-2
v_call: TRBV19
cdr3_nt: TGTGCCAGTAGTATAGATCTCAGGTTGACAGGCGGCTACACCTTC
cdr3_aa: CASSIDLRLTGGYTF

d_call: TRBD1
clone_size: NA
j_call: TRBJ2-1
v_call: TRBV19
cdr3_nt: TGTGCCAGCAGGAGACAGGGGGCAGGGAGTGGGCAGTTCTTC
cdr3_aa: CASRRQGAGSGQFF

d_call: NA
clone_size: few
j_call: TRBJ2-5
v_call: TRBV7-2
cdr3_nt: TGTGCCAGCAGCCGGAATGGGGCCAGCCAAGAGACCCAGTACTTC
cdr3_aa: CASSRNGASQETQYF

d_call: NA
clone_size: NA
j_call: TRBJ2-7
v_call: TRBV18
cdr3_nt: TGTGCCAGCTCACCACCGGTTGGAGGGCTACTCCGCGAGCAGTACTTC
cdr3_aa: CASSPPVGGLLREQYF

d_call: TRBD2
clone_size: few
j_call: TRBJ2-3
v_call: TRBV10-3
cdr3_nt: TGTGCCATCAGCCCGCTCGGGGGGGCCCTAGATACGCAGTATTTT
cdr3_aa: CAISPLGGALDTQYF

d_call: NA
clone_size: NA
j_call: TRBJ1-3
v_call: TRBV4-2
cdr3_nt: TGTGCCAGCAGCCAGGAGTCCTCTGGAAACACCATATATTTT
cdr3_aa: CASSQESSGNTIYF

d_call: TRBD2
clone_size: NA
j_call: TRBJ2-5
v_call: TRBV6-1
cdr3_nt: TGTGCCAGCAGTGGAACCCCCGGGACTAGCGGGATCCGACGGTACTTC
cdr3_aa: CASSGTPGTSGIRRYF